This is a list of T cell receptor beta chains from one sample in a study of blood T cell repertoires in COVID-19. TCRdb's copy holds only in-frame clones and misses some; the assay was immunoSEQ multiplex PCR. Of some 100,000 clones listed, approximately 90% are singletons. Sequencing used peripheral blood. The receptors originated from a man aged 45-60 years with acute or convalescent COVID-19. The CDR3 runs from the conserved cysteine through the conserved F or W. Each record gives: V gene, D gene, CDR3 length, J gene, clone size, CDR3 protein, CDR3 DNA. D genes are given only for firm matches. Size tells how often a clone was seen (once, few, many) or the class of an expanded clone, and some rows leave it out.

TRBV12-5	-	12	TRBJ2-7	-	CASGLLVYEQYF	TGTGCTAGTGGTTTATTAGTGTACGAGCAGTACTTC
TRBV5-4	TRBD1	17	TRBJ1-2	few	CASSRPGTGGSIYGYTF	TGTGCCAGCAGCAGACCCGGGACAGGGGGCTCGATCTATGGCTACACCTTC
TRBV19	-	12	TRBJ2-7	-	CASSPRDSEQYF	TGTGCCAGTAGTCCACGGGACTCCGAGCAGTACTTC
TRBV19	TRBD1	15	TRBJ1-1	-	CASSKGQGAWTEAFF	TGTGCCAGTAGTAAGGGACAGGGGGCATGGACTGAAGCTTTCTTT
TRBV6-5	TRBD2	15	TRBJ2-3	-	CASSYSALATDTQYF	TGTGCCAGCAGTTACTCGGCACTAGCGACAGATACGCAGTATTTT
TRBV10-3	-	12	TRBJ2-5	-	CAISSVQETQYF	TGTGCCATCAGTAGCGTTCAAGAGACCCAGTACTTC
TRBV27	-	14	TRBJ2-6	-	CASRLTSGANVLTF	TGTGCCAGCAGACTAACCTCTGGGGCCAACGTCCTGACTTTC
TRBV4-3	TRBD2	18	TRBJ2-7	-	CASSQDWLAGGTVNEQYF	TGCGCCAGCAGCCAAGATTGGCTAGCGGGAGGCACTGTGAACGAGCAGTACTTC
TRBV3-1/TRBV3-2	-	13	TRBJ1-3	-	CASEPVSGNTIYF	TGTGCCAGCGAGCCCGTCTCTGGAAACACCATATATTTT
TRBV27	TRBD1	14	TRBJ2-3	-	CASSLTGAPDTQYF	TGTGCCAGCAGTTTGACAGGGGCGCCAGATACGCAGTATTTT
TRBV3-1/TRBV3-2	-	12	TRBJ1-1	-	CASSPRGSEAFF	TGTGCCAGCAGCCCGCGGGGGTCTGAAGCTTTCTTT
TRBV30	TRBD1	15	TRBJ1-5	-	CAWSPDRKQNQPQHF	TGTGCCTGGAGCCCGGACAGGAAGCAAAATCAGCCCCAGCATTTT
TRBV29-1	-	13	TRBJ1-2	-	CSVGGGVDYGYTF	TGCAGCGTTGGGGGAGGTGTCGACTATGGCTACACCTTC
TRBV3-1/TRBV3-2	TRBD2	14	TRBJ2-5	-	CASSQPGLDFPRYF	TGTGCCAGCAGCCAGCCGGGACTAGACTTCCCGAGGTACTTC
TRBV7-2	-	15	TRBJ2-3	-	CASSGLGGYMNTQYF	TGTGCCAGCAGCGGGCTGGGGGGTTATATGAATACGCAGTATTTT
TRBV19	-	15	TRBJ2-6	-	CASTPRVAGANVLTF	TGTGCCAGTACCCCCAGGGTCGCTGGGGCCAACGTCCTGACTTTC
TRBV5-4	TRBD2	16	TRBJ2-3	-	CASSPGTSGRTDTQYF	TGTGCCAGCAGCCCAGGGACTAGCGGGAGGACAGATACGCAGTATTTT
TRBV19	-	15	TRBJ1-3	-	CASSIAAGLGNTIYF	TGTGCCAGTAGTATAGCCGCGGGCCTCGGAAACACCATATATTTT
TRBV10-2	TRBD2	17	TRBJ2-3	-	CASNNGRLAGAADTQYF	TGCGCCAGCAATAATGGGAGACTAGCGGGAGCGGCAGATACGCAGTATTTT
TRBV30	TRBD1	12	TRBJ2-2	-	CAWGTGPGELFF	TGTGCCTGGGGGACAGGGCCCGGGGAGCTGTTTTTT
TRBV6-6	-	13	TRBJ2-3	-	CASGRDGTDTQYF	TGTGCCAGCGGGCGGGACGGCACAGATACGCAGTATTTT
TRBV10-2	TRBD1	15	TRBJ2-7	-	CASSVPGQGSYEQYF	TGCGCCAGCAGTGTGCCCGGACAGGGTTCCTACGAGCAGTACTTC
TRBV27	TRBD2	16	TRBJ2-1	-	CASSLMVTSGYNEQFF	TGTGCCAGCAGTTTAATGGTGACTAGCGGTTATAATGAGCAGTTCTTC
TRBV12-3/TRBV12-4	-	13	TRBJ1-2	-	CASSLGPPYGYTF	TGTGCCAGCAGTTTGGGGCCCCCCTATGGCTACACCTTC
TRBV5-1	-	20	TRBJ2-3	-	CASSDRTGGLAYSSTDTQYF	TGCGCCAGCAGTGATCGGACAGGGGGACTAGCTTATTCTAGCACAGATACGCAGTATTTT
TRBV27	-	14	TRBJ1-2	-	CASSLKGGIYGYTF	TGTGCCAGCAGTTTAAAAGGCGGAATCTATGGCTACACCTTC
TRBV4-3	-	14	TRBJ1-2	once	CASSQDEGSYGYTF	TGCGCCAGCAGCCAAGACGAGGGTAGCTATGGCTACACCTTC
TRBV9	TRBD2	18	TRBJ2-5	-	CASSVGRSSGYGQETQYF	TGTGCCAGCAGCGTAGGGAGGAGTAGCGGGTACGGTCAAGAGACCCAGTACTTC
TRBV20-1	TRBD2	15	TRBJ2-3	-	CSASEAGGWTDTQYF	TGCAGTGCTAGTGAAGCGGGAGGTTGGACAGATACGCAGTATTTT
TRBV11-2	-	11	TRBJ1-3	-	CASSLADTIYF	TGTGCCAGCAGCTTAGCGGACACCATATATTTT
TRBV11-2	-	15	TRBJ1-2	-	CASSLDPAGVYGYTF	TGTGCCAGCAGCTTAGATCCCGCAGGCGTTTATGGCTACACCTTC
TRBV9	-	15	TRBJ1-6	-	CASSGGRGVNSPLHF	TGTGCCAGCAGCGGGGGTAGGGGCGTTAATTCACCCCTCCACTTT
TRBV5-1	TRBD1	15	TRBJ2-7	-	CASSHVGTESYEQYF	TGCGCCAGCAGCCACGTGGGGACAGAGTCCTACGAGCAGTACTTC
TRBV7-9	-	15	TRBJ1-1	-	CASSLEGQMNTEAFF	TGTGCCAGCAGCTTAGAAGGACAGATGAACACTGAAGCTTTCTTT
TRBV13	TRBD2	15	TRBJ2-3	-	CASRPSSGSTDTQYF	TGTGCCAGCAGACCTTCTAGCGGATCCACAGATACGCAGTATTTT
TRBV7-8	-	13	TRBJ2-7	-	CASSRQAYLEQYF	TGTGCCAGCAGCCGTCAAGCTTATCTCGAGCAGTACTTC
TRBV5-1	-	12	TRBJ2-5	-	CASSFALETQYF	TGCGCCAGCAGCTTTGCGTTGGAGACCCAGTACTTC
TRBV18	TRBD1	16	TRBJ1-4	-	CASSPSIQGVDEKLFF	TGTGCCAGCTCACCATCAATACAGGGGGTAGATGAAAAACTGTTTTTT
TRBV9	-	16	TRBJ2-2	-	CASSNNLASEYGELFF	TGTGCCAGCAGCAACAACCTGGCTAGCGAATACGGGGAGCTGTTTTTT
TRBV2	-	15	TRBJ2-1	once	CASIADYSSYNEQFF	TGTGCCAGCATCGCGGACTATAGCTCCTACAATGAGCAGTTCTTC
TRBV19	TRBD2	15	TRBJ2-1	-	CASSPWGGYGNEQFF	TGTGCCAGTAGTCCATGGGGGGGGTACGGAAATGAGCAGTTCTTC
TRBV7-2	-	14	TRBJ1-5	few	CASSLFPSDQPQHF	TGTGCCAGCAGCTTATTCCCTTCCGATCAGCCCCAGCATTTT
TRBV11-2	-	16	TRBJ1-5	-	CASSLVAPGASQPQHF	TGTGCCAGCAGCTTAGTGGCTCCAGGGGCTAGTCAGCCCCAGCATTTT
TRBV6-5	-	14	TRBJ2-7	-	CASSYSRGSYEQYF	TGTGCCAGCAGTTACAGTCGGGGCTCCTACGAGCAGTACTTC
TRBV19	-	12	TRBJ2-2	-	CASKGGAGELFF	TGTGCCAGTAAGGGGGGGGCCGGGGAGCTGTTTTTT
TRBV5-6	-	13	TRBJ2-1	-	CASSFGSQPVQFF	TGTGCCAGCAGCTTCGGGTCCCAACCGGTGCAGTTCTTC
TRBV10-3	-	13	TRBJ1-2	once	CAISPGINYGYTF	TGTGCCATCAGTCCCGGGATTAACTATGGCTACACCTTC
TRBV27	TRBD1	18	TRBJ1-6	-	CASSPLGTGSAGNSPLHF	TGTGCCAGCAGTCCACTCGGGACAGGGAGCGCAGGGAATTCACCCCTCCACTTT
TRBV19	-	14	TRBJ1-5	-	CASSSRDSNQPQHF	TGTGCCAGTAGTAGCAGGGATAGCAATCAGCCCCAGCATTTT
TRBV6-5	-	15	TRBJ1-5	-	CASRHRVQSNQPQHF	TGTGCCAGCAGGCACAGGGTCCAGAGCAATCAGCCCCAGCATTTT
TRBV7-6	TRBD2	16	TRBJ2-7	few	CASSLGLAGGSYEQYF	TGTGCCAGCAGCCTGGGACTAGCGGGAGGGTCCTACGAGCAGTACTTC
TRBV29-1	TRBD2	14	TRBJ2-1	-	CSAILAGGLYEQFF	TGCAGCGCGATCTTAGCGGGAGGGTTGTATGAGCAGTTCTTC
TRBV7-6	-	12	TRBJ2-5	-	CASSHLRETQYF	TGTGCCAGCAGCCATCTCCGGGAGACCCAGTACTTC
TRBV4-3	-	20	TRBJ1-4	-	CASSLSIGGQVATPYEKLFF	TGCGCCAGCAGCCTCTCCATCGGCGGCCAAGTGGCTACACCTTACGAAAAACTGTTTTTT
TRBV5-1	TRBD2	13	TRBJ2-1	once	CASSPRGGNEQFF	TGCGCCAGCAGCCCCCGGGGGGGAAATGAGCAGTTCTTC
TRBV5-1	TRBD2	19	TRBJ2-1	few	CASSSSGTSGGSSYNEQFF	TGCGCCAGCAGCTCCTCCGGGACTAGCGGGGGTAGCTCCTACAATGAGCAGTTCTTC
TRBV9	TRBD1	18	TRBJ2-1	-	CASSAGTGLRRRNNEQFF	TGTGCCAGCAGCGCCGGGACAGGACTGAGGCGGCGAAACAATGAGCAGTTCTTC
TRBV11-2	-	14	TRBJ2-1	-	CASSLGLEVREQFF	TGTGCCAGCAGCTTAGGACTAGAGGTTAGGGAGCAGTTCTTC
TRBV7-2	TRBD1	17	TRBJ1-5	-	CASSHGQGRVSNQPQHF	TGTGCCAGCAGCCATGGACAGGGAAGGGTTAGCAATCAGCCCCAGCATTTT